These T cell receptor beta chains were read from a single sample in a study of Graves' ophthalmopathy and Graves' hyperthyroidism. Each CDR3 protein gets one entry after TCRdb re-called the multiplex PCR reads with MiXCR. Counted here are 300,000 to 400,000 distinct CDR3 sequences, roughly a sixth occurring once; the ten biggest clones make up 9% to 15%. The sample taken for sequencing was peripheral blood. The receptors stem from an adult man with Graves' ophthalmopathy. Both conserved end residues are trimmed from each CDR3. D genes are given only for firm matches.

d_call: -
v_call: TRBV30
j_call: TRBJ2-7
cdr3_aa: AWDPGSSYEQY

d_call: TRBD1
v_call: TRBV12-3/TRBV12-4
j_call: TRBJ1-1
cdr3_aa: ASTQNRGTEAF

d_call: -
v_call: TRBV20-1
j_call: TRBJ1-1
cdr3_aa: SATQGTEAF

d_call: -
v_call: TRBV24-1
j_call: TRBJ2-5
cdr3_aa: ATSRGWEETQY

d_call: -
v_call: TRBV2
j_call: TRBJ2-1
cdr3_aa: ASGPGGYEQF

d_call: TRBD2
v_call: TRBV6-1
j_call: TRBJ2-7
cdr3_aa: ASSEAPGGGGEQY

d_call: -
v_call: TRBV6-5
j_call: TRBJ1-2
cdr3_aa: ASSYSRGNGYT

d_call: TRBD1
v_call: TRBV20-1
j_call: TRBJ2-7
cdr3_aa: SARGGQGASYEQY

d_call: TRBD1
v_call: TRBV28
j_call: TRBJ1-6
cdr3_aa: ASSLLDRVSPLH

d_call: TRBD1
v_call: TRBV10-3
j_call: TRBJ1-1
cdr3_aa: AISPGTGGVNTEAF

d_call: TRBD1
v_call: TRBV4-1
j_call: TRBJ1-1
cdr3_aa: ASSLGQGTF

d_call: TRBD1
v_call: TRBV9
j_call: TRBJ2-6
cdr3_aa: ASSDPRDRVSGANVLT

d_call: TRBD1
v_call: TRBV7-3
j_call: TRBJ2-7
cdr3_aa: ASSLTGQGAEQY

d_call: TRBD1
v_call: TRBV12-3/TRBV12-4
j_call: TRBJ2-7
cdr3_aa: ASRRTGVDEQY

d_call: -
v_call: TRBV12-3/TRBV12-4
j_call: TRBJ1-2
cdr3_aa: ASSFRGDYGYT

d_call: -
v_call: TRBV3-1
j_call: TRBJ1-3
cdr3_aa: ASSQREAGNTIY

d_call: -
v_call: TRBV28
j_call: TRBJ2-5
cdr3_aa: ASSPLGLEETQY

d_call: -
v_call: TRBV11-2
j_call: TRBJ1-1
cdr3_aa: ASSSTGLNTEAF

d_call: TRBD1
v_call: TRBV20-1
j_call: TRBJ2-7
cdr3_aa: SARPKGQGPYEQY

d_call: TRBD1
v_call: TRBV6-6
j_call: TRBJ1-1
cdr3_aa: ASTGTGSNTEAF

d_call: -
v_call: TRBV6-1
j_call: TRBJ2-7
cdr3_aa: ASSEADQSVYGQY

d_call: TRBD2
v_call: TRBV28
j_call: TRBJ2-5
cdr3_aa: ASRHGGAETQY

d_call: -
v_call: TRBV7-2
j_call: TRBJ1-6
cdr3_aa: ASRRTGDNSPLH

d_call: -
v_call: TRBV4-1
j_call: TRBJ2-2
cdr3_aa: ASSQDPGLTGELF

d_call: TRBD2
v_call: TRBV29-1
j_call: TRBJ2-5
cdr3_aa: SVRGTSGQETQY

d_call: -
v_call: TRBV7-2
j_call: TRBJ2-7
cdr3_aa: ASMSVYEQY